This T cell receptor (beta chain) comes out of a study of blood T cell repertoires in COVID-19. The wider study: Whether acute or convalescent, the COVID-19 samples came from the United States, Italy and Spain. PBMCs, B-cell-depleted T cells, or T cells provided the cDNA or gDNA that made up the material.

This CDR3 region has 15 residues. Germline-derived CDR1 and CDR2 are MDHEN and SYDVKM. Trimming shortened V by 3 bases and J by 1 base, and 10 bases separated the two germline ends. In the original processing: Counts of nucleated cells, estimated from reference gene primer amplification, were obtained. Profiled with immunoSEQ multiplex PCR; TCRdb holds only in-frame clones, not every one. V, J and clone size are those of that table, while D and trimming were read from the DNA. The sample carries 250,000 to 300,000 clones, approximately 90% recorded once. The receptor's source is a woman aged 55-75 years with acute or convalescent COVID-19. Sequencing input: peripheral blood. The chain links TRBV28 to TRBJ1-5; no reliable D call. For the CDR3, the DNA is TGTGCCAGCAGTTTCGTGGCAGCGAGCAATCAGCCCCAGCATTTT. Translating gives CASSFVAASNQPQHF. The full variable domain, its missing parts supplied by reference TRBV28 and TRBJ1-5, is DVKVTQSSRYLVKRTGEKVFLECVQDMDHENMFWYRQDPGLGLRLIYFSYDVKMKEKGDIPEGYSVSREKKERFSLILESASTNQTSMYLCASSFVAASNQPQHFGDGTRLSIL.